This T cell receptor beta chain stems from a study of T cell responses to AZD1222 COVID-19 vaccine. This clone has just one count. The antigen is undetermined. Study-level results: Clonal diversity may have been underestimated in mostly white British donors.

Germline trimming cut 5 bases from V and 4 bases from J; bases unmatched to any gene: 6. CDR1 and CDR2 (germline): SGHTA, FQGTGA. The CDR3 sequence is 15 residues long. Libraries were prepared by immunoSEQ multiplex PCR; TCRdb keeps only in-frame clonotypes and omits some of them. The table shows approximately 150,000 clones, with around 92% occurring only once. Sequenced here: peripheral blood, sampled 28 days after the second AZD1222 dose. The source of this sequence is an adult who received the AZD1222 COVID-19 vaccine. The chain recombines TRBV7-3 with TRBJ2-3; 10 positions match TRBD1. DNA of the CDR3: TGTGCCAGCAGCAATCCGGGACAGGGGTCAGATACGCAGTATTTT. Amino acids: CASSNPGQGSDTQYF.